This T cell receptor beta chain derives from a study of blood T cell repertoires in COVID-19 (dated by TCRdb to between 2020 and 2021). At the level of the whole study: The collaborator samples originated in the United States, Italy and Spain and spanned the acute and convalescent phases of COVID-19. Where HLA class I and class II types were available, the types were taken from metadata supplied by the sample provider, not from assay-based typing. The sample metadata nearly always contained a de-identified subject ID, COVID-19 status, age in years and sex. The samples were drawn from the first 160 participants of the ongoing ImmuneRACE study and from roughly 1,300 subjects provided by 6 global collaborators. The material from the prospective study consisted of cDNA or gDNA derived from T cells, B-cell-depleted T cells, or PBMCs. Deeply sampled blood TCRbeta repertoires from subjects exposed to, actively infected with, or recovered from COVID-19 were included in the dataset. The repertoires were released in a freely available public database meant as a resource for research on the immune response to SARS-CoV-2. Broader findings and caveats from the paper: The amount of clinical and demographic metadata varied by source and participant and was provided uncurated.

Notes on this clone: There is no known antigen for this receptor. No qualities accompany the bases; no much larger clone lies one base away.

One collaborating source in Seattle enrolled patients while the patients were actively infected and followed the patients over time throughout the course of disease. Whole blood was collected in K2EDTA tubes by collaborating institutions according to the institutions' own protocols. Collaborator samples were shipped for TCRbeta analysis as frozen whole blood, isolated PBMCs, or DNA extracted from either sample type. TCRbeta CDR3 regions were amplified from genomic DNA using the immunoSEQ Assay, a bias-controlled multiplex PCR. For the original study's pipeline: The number of nucleated cells in each sample was estimated from the amplification of reference gene primers within the assay. Sequence reads were collapsed and filtered to measure the absolute abundance of every unique TCRbeta CDR3 rearrangement. For each sample, productive Simpson clonality was calculated by taking the square root of Simpson's diversity index across productive rearrangements. Not all clones reach the TCRdb copy of this immuneACCESS table, which keeps in-frame sequences only. Checked studies attribute under half of the gap to unresolved V genes and leave the rest unexplained. V and J calls plus clone size are reproduced from that table; the DNA served to infer D and trimming. This sample holds some 300,000 clones; around nine tenths were observed only once. 13% of the sample comes from the top ten.

Sequences SGHNT (CDR1) and YYREEE (CDR2) are obtained from the germline V gene (reference sequence). Taken from cysteine to phenylalanine, the CDR3 has 13 residues. Only the CDR3 DNA stays, 39 bases, in frame from base 1. After removal of 4 bases from V and 7 bases from J, the junction retains 7 bases not matched to a gene. This clonotype was obtained from a woman between 65 and 79 years old with COVID-19, enrolled during active disease. The rearranged chain carries TRBV5-4 and TRBJ1-1; a stretch of 7 junction bases matches TRBD1. Material: peripheral blood. The sequenced DNA: TGTGCCAGCAGCACTGGGACAGCATTTGAAGCTTTCTTT. Its coded protein is CASSTGTAFEAFF.